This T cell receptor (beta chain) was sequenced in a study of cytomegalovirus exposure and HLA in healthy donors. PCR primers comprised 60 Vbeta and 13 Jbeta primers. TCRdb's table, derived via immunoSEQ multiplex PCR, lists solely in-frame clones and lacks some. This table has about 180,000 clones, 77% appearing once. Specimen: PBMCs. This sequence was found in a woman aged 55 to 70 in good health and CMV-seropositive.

The CDR3 sequence: CASSFRTDSNQPQHF. CDR3 bases: TGTGCCAGCAGCTTTCGGACAGATTCCAATCAGCCCCAGCATTTT. This chain joins TRBV7-2 and TRBJ1-5; possibly TRBD1 for D (6 bases). V shed 3 bases and J shed 3 bases, with 12 bases lying between them. The CDR3 covers 15 residues. CDR1 is SGHTA, CDR2 FQGNSA, per germline. Full variable domain (outside the CDR3, taken from reference TRBV7-2 and TRBJ1-5): GAGVSQSPSNKVTEKGKDVELRCDPISGHTALYWYRQSLGQGLEFLIYFQGNSAPDKSGLPSDRFSAERTGGSVSTLTIQRTQQEDSAVYLCASSFRTDSNQPQHFGDGTRLSIL.